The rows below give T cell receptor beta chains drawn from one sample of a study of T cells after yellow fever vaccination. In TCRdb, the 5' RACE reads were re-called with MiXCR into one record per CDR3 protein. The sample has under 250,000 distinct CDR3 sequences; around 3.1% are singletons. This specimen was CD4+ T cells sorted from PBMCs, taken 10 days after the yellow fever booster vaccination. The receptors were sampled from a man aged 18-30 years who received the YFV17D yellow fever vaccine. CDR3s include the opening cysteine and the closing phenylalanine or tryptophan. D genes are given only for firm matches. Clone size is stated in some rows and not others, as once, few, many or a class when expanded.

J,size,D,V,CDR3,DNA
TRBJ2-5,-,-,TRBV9,CASSSNWGPQETQYF,TGTGCCAGCAGCAGCAACTGGGGCCCTCAAGAGACCCAGTACTTC
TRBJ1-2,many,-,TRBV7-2,CASSLPGYGYTF,TGTGCCAGCAGCCTCCCGGGGTATGGCTACACCTTC
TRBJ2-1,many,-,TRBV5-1,CASSIDGPPADEQFF,TGCGCCAGCAGTATTGACGGGCCCCCTGCGGATGAGCAGTTCTTC
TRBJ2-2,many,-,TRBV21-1,CASSKCPPTSGGPNGELFF,TGTGCCAGCAGCAAATGCCCCCCCACTAGCGGGGGGCCCAACGGGGAGCTGTTTTTT
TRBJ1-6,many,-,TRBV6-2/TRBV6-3,CASQDSRRGNSPLHF,TGTGCCAGCCAGGACAGTCGAAGGGGTAATTCACCCCTCCACTTT
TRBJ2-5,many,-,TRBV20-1,CSASESRRGETQYF,TGCAGTGCTAGCGAATCTAGGAGGGGCGAGACCCAGTACTTC
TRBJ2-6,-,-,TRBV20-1,CSASYGANVLTF,TGCAGTGCCTCGTATGGGGCCAACGTCCTGACTTTC
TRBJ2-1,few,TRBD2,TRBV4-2,CASSLTSGTSGNNEQFF,TGTGCCAGCAGCCTGACATCAGGGACTAGCGGTAACAATGAGCAGTTCTTC
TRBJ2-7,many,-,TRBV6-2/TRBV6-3,CASSSESREQYF,TGTGCCAGCAGTTCGGAGTCCAGGGAGCAGTACTTC
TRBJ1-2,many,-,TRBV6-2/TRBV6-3,CASRSAGPRYGYTF,TGTGCCAGCAGATCCGCCGGGCCGAGGTATGGCTACACCTTC
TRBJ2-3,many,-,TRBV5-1,CASSPSGTDTQYF,TGCGCCAGCAGCCCTTCAGGCACAGATACGCAGTATTTT
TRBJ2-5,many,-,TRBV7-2,CASSLVGYEETQYF,TGTGCCAGCAGCTTAGTGGGCTACGAAGAGACCCAGTACTTC
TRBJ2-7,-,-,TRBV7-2,CASSYDGGANDEQYF,TGTGCCAGCAGCTACGACGGGGGAGCTAACGACGAGCAGTACTTC
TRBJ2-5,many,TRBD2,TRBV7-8,CASVAGGPRETQYF,TGTGCCAGCGTAGCGGGGGGGCCGCGGGAGACCCAGTACTTC
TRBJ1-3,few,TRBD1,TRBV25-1,CASSVQGANTIYF,TGTGCCAGCAGTGTCCAGGGGGCGAACACCATATATTTT
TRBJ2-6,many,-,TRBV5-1,CASSRNPRDISGANVLTF,TGCGCCAGCAGCCGGAACCCTCGGGACATCTCTGGGGCCAACGTCCTGACTTTC
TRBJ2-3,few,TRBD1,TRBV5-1,CASSYRGRQYVGSTDTQYF,TGCGCCAGCAGCTACAGGGGAAGGCAGTACGTAGGGTCCACAGATACGCAGTATTTT
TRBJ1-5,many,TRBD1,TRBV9,CARSRTGINQPQHF,TGTGCCAGGAGCCGGACAGGGATCAATCAGCCCCAGCATTTT
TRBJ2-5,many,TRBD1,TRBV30,CAWSRPGGQETQYF,TGTGCCTGGAGTCGGCCAGGGGGACAAGAGACCCAGTACTTC
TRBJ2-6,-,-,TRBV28,CASNPTGFSVTGANVLTF,TGTGCCAGCAATCCCACAGGGTTCAGCGTTACTGGGGCCAACGTCCTGACTTTC
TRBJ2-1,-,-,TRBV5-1,CASSLGQLSYNEQFF,TGCGCCAGCAGCTTGGGACAGCTCTCCTACAATGAGCAGTTCTTC
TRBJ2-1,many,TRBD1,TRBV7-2,CASSTRQGQIFF,TGTGCCAGCAGCACCCGACAGGGGCAAATATTCTTC
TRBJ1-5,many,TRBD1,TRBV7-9,CASSPQGGDGQPQHF,TGTGCCAGCAGCCCCCAGGGGGGAGATGGTCAGCCCCAGCATTTT
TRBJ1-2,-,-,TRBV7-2,CASSPDLGRTNYGYTF,TGTGCCAGCAGCCCAGACCTAGGCAGGACTAACTATGGCTACACCTTC
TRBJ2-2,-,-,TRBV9,CASGAVGSTGELFF,TGTGCCAGCGGCGCCGTGGGCAGCACCGGGGAGCTGTTTTTT
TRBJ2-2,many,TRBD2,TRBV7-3,CASSPRLTSGGPLGTGELFF,TGTGCCAGCAGCCCTCGCTTGACTAGCGGGGGGCCCCTGGGTACCGGGGAGCTGTTTTTT
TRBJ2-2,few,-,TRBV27,CATSGGARSTGELFF,TGTGCCACCTCTGGGGGGGCGCGGAGCACCGGGGAGCTGTTTTTT
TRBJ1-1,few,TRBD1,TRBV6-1,CASSQDRGDTEAFF,TGTGCCAGCAGCCAGGACAGGGGGGACACTGAAGCTTTCTTT
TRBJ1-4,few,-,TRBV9,CASSVDPAGATNEKLFF,TGTGCCAGCAGCGTAGACCCCGCCGGCGCAACTAATGAAAAACTGTTTTTT
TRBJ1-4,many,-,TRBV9,CASSTQGTNEKLFF,TGTGCCAGCAGCACCCAGGGGACTAATGAAAAACTGTTTTTT
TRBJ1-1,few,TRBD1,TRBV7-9,CASSIWTGNTEAFF,TGTGCCAGCAGCATATGGACAGGGAACACTGAAGCTTTCTTT
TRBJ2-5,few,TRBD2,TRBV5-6,CASSFPSGAETQYF,TGTGCCAGCAGCTTCCCTAGCGGGGCTGAGACCCAGTACTTC
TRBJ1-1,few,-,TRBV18,CASLSGVPMNTEAFF,TGTGCCAGCCTATCAGGGGTTCCGATGAACACTGAAGCTTTCTTT
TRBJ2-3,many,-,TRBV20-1,CSSITDPSTDTQYF,TGCAGTTCGATAACAGATCCTAGCACAGATACGCAGTATTTT
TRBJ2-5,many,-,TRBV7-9,CASSLIRETQYF,TGTGCCAGCAGCCTCATACGGGAGACCCAGTACTTC
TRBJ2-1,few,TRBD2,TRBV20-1,CSARNPAGAHHEQFF,TGCAGTGCCCGGAACCCAGCGGGGGCCCACCATGAGCAGTTCTTC
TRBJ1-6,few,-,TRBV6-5,CASSYSGRGGRDSPLHF,TGTGCCAGCAGTTACTCCGGCCGGGGAGGAAGGGATTCACCCCTCCACTTT
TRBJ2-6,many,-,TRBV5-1,CASSPQGISPDGANVLTF,TGCGCCAGCAGCCCACAGGGTATATCCCCTGACGGGGCCAACGTCCTGACTTTC
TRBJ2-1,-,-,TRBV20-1,CSANSGGSYNEQFF,TGCAGTGCTAATAGTGGGGGTTCCTACAATGAGCAGTTCTTC
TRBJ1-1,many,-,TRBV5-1,CASSLEGRDTEAFF,TGCGCCAGCAGCTTGGAAGGTCGGGACACTGAAGCTTTCTTT
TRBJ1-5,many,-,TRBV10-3,CAISAGGNQPQHF,TGTGCCATCAGTGCGGGCGGCAATCAGCCCCAGCATTTT
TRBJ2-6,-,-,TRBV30,CARTREFPSGANVLTF,TGTGCCAGGACAAGGGAGTTCCCCTCTGGGGCCAACGTCCTGACTTTC
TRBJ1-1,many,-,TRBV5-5,CASSLEVTEAFF,TGTGCCAGCAGCTTGGAGGTCACTGAAGCTTTCTTT
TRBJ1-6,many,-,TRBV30,CAWTNSYNSPLHF,TGTGCCTGGACAAACTCCTATAATTCACCCCTCCACTTT